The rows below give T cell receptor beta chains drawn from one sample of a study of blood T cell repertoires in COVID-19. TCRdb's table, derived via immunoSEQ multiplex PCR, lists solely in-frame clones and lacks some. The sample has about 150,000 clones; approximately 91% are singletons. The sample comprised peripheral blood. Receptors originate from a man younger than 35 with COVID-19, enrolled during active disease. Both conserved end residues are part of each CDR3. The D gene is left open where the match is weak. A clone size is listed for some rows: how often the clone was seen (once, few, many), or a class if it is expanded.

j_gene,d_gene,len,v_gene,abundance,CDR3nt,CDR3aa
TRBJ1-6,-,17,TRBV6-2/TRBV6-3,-,TGTGCCAGCAGTTACTCGGAAGGGAGCTCGGTGAATTCACCCCTCCACTTT,CASSYSEGSSVNSPLHF
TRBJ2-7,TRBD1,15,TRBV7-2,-,TGTGCCAGCAGCTTAGACAGGGGGTTCACCGACGAGCAGTACTTC,CASSLDRGFTDEQYF
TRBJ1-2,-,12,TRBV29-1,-,TGCAGCGCGCCGGGATCCTGGGGTGGCTACACCTTC,CSAPGSWGGYTF
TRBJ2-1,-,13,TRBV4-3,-,TGCGCCAGCAGCCAAGATCGAGTTGGTGAGCAGTTCTTC,CASSQDRVGEQFF
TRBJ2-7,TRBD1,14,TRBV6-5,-,TGTGCCAGCAGTCCCGTGGGACAGTCCTACGAGCAGTACTTC,CASSPVGQSYEQYF
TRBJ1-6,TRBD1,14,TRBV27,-,TGTGCCAGCAGTTTAAACAGGGGGCCTTCACCCCTCCACTTT,CASSLNRGPSPLHF
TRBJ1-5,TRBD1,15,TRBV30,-,TGTGCCTGGAGTTTAGGACAGGGGGACTATCAGCCCCAGCATTTT,CAWSLGQGDYQPQHF
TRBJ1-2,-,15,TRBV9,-,TGTGCCAGCAGCGCGAGGGAGTTGGGGTACTATGGCTACACCTTC,CASSARELGYYGYTF
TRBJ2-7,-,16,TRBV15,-,TGTGCCACCAGCGTCGGGACACCGCGAAGCTCCTACGAGCAGTACTTC,CATSVGTPRSSYEQYF
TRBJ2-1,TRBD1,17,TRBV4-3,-,TGCGCCAGCAGCCAAGAGGTTGGGGGACAGGGCCCACGGGAGCAGTTCTTC,CASSQEVGGQGPREQFF
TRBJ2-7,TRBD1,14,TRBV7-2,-,TGTGCCAGCAGCGTGGAAGGACAGGTCTACGAGCAGTACTTC,CASSVEGQVYEQYF
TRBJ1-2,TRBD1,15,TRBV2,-,TGTGCCAGCAGTGAGGGACAGGGCACTACCTATGGCTACACCTTC,CASSEGQGTTYGYTF
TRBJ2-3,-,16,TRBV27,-,TGTGCCAGCAGTTTAGTCGGGATGGGAATCACAGATACGCAGTATTTT,CASSLVGMGITDTQYF
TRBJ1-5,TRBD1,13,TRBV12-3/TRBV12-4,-,TGTGCCAGCAGCGTTGACAGGGCTCAGCCCCAGCATTTT,CASSVDRAQPQHF
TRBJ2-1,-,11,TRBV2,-,TGTGCCTCCAGGGTCTACAATGAGCAGTTCTTC,CASRVYNEQFF
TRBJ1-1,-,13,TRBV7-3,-,TGTGCCAGCAGTCTCGCGGTGGGCACTGAAGCTTTCTTT,CASSLAVGTEAFF
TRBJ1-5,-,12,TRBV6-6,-,TGTGCCAGCAGGTCTAGCGATCAGCCCCAGCATTTT,CASRSSDQPQHF
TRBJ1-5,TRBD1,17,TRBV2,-,TGTGCCAGCAGTCACCGGGACAGGGATCCCTACAATCAGCCCCAGCATTTT,CASSHRDRDPYNQPQHF
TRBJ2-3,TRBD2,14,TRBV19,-,TGTGCCAGTAGTATTGCGGGAGGGCTGGATACGCAGTATTTT,CASSIAGGLDTQYF
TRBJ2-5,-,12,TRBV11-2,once,TGTGCCAGCAGCTCACACCGAGAGACCCAGTACTTC,CASSSHRETQYF
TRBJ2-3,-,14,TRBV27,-,TGTGCCAGCAGTTTTCGTGGGAGGCCCGATACGCAGTATTTT,CASSFRGRPDTQYF
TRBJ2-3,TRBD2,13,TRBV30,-,TGTGCCTGGAGTAGCGGGAGTACAGATACGCAGTATTTT,CAWSSGSTDTQYF
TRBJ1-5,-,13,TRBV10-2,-,TGCGCCAGCAGTGAGGGGGGGTATCAGCCCCAGCATTTT,CASSEGGYQPQHF
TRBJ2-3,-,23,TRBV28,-,TGTGCCAGCAGTTCCTCCCCCTTAGCCAGGGCTCTTAGGGGGGGCGAAGGCACAGATACGCAGTATTTT,CASSSSPLARALRGGEGTDTQYF
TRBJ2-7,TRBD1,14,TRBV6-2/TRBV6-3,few,TGTGCCAGCAGTCGGACAGGAAGCTCCTACGAGCAGTACTTC,CASSRTGSSYEQYF
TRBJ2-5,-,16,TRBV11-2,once,TGTGCCAGCAGCTTGGATAGCGGTCTCTTGGGAGAGACCCAGTACTTC,CASSLDSGLLGETQYF
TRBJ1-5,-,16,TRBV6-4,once,TGTGCCAGCAAGTTCGACGGACTTTATAGCAATCAGCCCCAGCATTTT,CASKFDGLYSNQPQHF
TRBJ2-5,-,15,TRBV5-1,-,TGCGCCAGCAGCTTAGGCAGGCAGTACCAAGAGACCCAGTACTTC,CASSLGRQYQETQYF
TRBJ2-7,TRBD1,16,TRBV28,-,TGTGCCAGCAGTTTCCCCAGACAGGGCGGCCCCTACGAGCAGTACTTC,CASSFPRQGGPYEQYF
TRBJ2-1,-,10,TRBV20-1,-,TGCAGTGCTAGTTGGAGTGAGCAGTTCTTC,CSASWSEQFF
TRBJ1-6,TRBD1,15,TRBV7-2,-,TGTGCCAGCAGCAGCAGGACAGGCAGGGGTTTGCCCCTCCACTTT,CASSSRTGRGLPLHF
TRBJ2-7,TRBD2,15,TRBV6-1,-,TGTGCCAGCAGTGACGCCCCGGGACTAGCGGGAGTCAAGTACTTC,CASSDAPGLAGVKYF
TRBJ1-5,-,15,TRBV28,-,TGTGCCAGCAGTGAGGCGGAGCCTGGCAATCAGCCCCAGCATTTT,CASSEAEPGNQPQHF
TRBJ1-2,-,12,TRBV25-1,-,TGTGCCAGCATCGGCAGGCAAGGAGGCTACACCTTC,CASIGRQGGYTF
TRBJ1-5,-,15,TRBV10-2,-,TGCGCCAGCAGCCGCGGGGAGGGTTTTTATCAGCCCCAGCATTTT,CASSRGEGFYQPQHF
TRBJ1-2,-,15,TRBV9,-,TGTGCCAGCAGCGGAGGGGGAGAGACAGGCTATGGCTACACCTTC,CASSGGGETGYGYTF
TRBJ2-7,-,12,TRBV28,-,TGTGCCAGCAGTTTTGAGGAAAGCGAGCAGTACTTC,CASSFEESEQYF
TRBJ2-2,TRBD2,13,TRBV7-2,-,TGTGCCAGCACCCGTGGACTAGCGAGGGAGCTGTTTTTT,CASTRGLARELFF
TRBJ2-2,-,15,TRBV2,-,TGTGCCAGCAGTGAAGCGCGGGTGGCAGACGGGGAGCTGTTTTTT,CASSEARVADGELFF
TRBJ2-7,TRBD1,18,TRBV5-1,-,TGCGCCAGCAGCTTGGAGACCCCGGCAGGGGGCCTCTCCTACGAGCAGTACTTC,CASSLETPAGGLSYEQYF
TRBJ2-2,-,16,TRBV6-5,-,TGTGCCAGCAGTTATGCCGGGACACTGAACACCGGGGAGCTGTTTTTT,CASSYAGTLNTGELFF
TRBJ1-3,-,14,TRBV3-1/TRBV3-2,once,TGTGCCAGCAGCCAAGGGGCCTCTGGAAACACCATATATTTT,CASSQGASGNTIYF
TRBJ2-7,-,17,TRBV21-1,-,TGTGCCAGCAGCTATATCCTTATACCTAGCGGGAGCTACGAGCAGTACTTC,CASSYILIPSGSYEQYF
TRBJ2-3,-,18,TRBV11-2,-,TGTGCCAGCAGCGTAGGGGCTAGCGAGTTCTTGATCACAGATACGCAGTATTTT,CASSVGASEFLITDTQYF
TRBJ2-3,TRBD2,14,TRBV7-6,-,TGTGCCAGCAGCACAGGACTAGCGCTAGATACGCAGTATTTT,CASSTGLALDTQYF
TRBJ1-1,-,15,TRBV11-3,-,TGTGCCAGCAGCTTAGGTTGGGGAGAGGGCACTGAAGCTTTCTTT,CASSLGWGEGTEAFF
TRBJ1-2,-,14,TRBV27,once,TGTGCCAGCAGTCCTCTGGCAGGGAACTATGGCTACACCTTC,CASSPLAGNYGYTF
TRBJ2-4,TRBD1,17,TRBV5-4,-,TGTGCCAGCAGCTACGGACAGGGCCCCATGGCCAAAAACATTCAGTACTTC,CASSYGQGPMAKNIQYF
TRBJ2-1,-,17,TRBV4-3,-,TGCGCCAGCAGCCCGCGTCCCCGGGTGGAGTCCTACAATGAGCAGTTCTTC,CASSPRPRVESYNEQFF
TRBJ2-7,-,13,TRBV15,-,TGTGCCACCAGCAGAGAAGCGACTTACGAGCAGTACTTC,CATSREATYEQYF
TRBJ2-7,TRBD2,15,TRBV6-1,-,TGTGCCAGCAGTGATCGGGCTAGCGGCTCCTACGAGCAGTACTTC,CASSDRASGSYEQYF
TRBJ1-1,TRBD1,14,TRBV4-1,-,TGCGCCAGCAGCCCCGTATCGGACAGGGCTGAAGCTTTCTTT,CASSPVSDRAEAFF
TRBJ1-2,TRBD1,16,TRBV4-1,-,TGCGCCAGCAGCCAAGAAGGGGGACAGCCTGCTAGAGGCTACACCTTC,CASSQEGGQPARGYTF
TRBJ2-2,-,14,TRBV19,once,TGTGCCAGTACCACAGGGATTAACACCGGGGAGCTGTTTTTT,CASTTGINTGELFF
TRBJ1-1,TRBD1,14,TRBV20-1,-,TGCAGTGCTAGTCTCTCAGTCGGGGACAGGGAAGCTTTCTTT,CSASLSVGDREAFF
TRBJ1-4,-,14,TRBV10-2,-,TGCGCCAGCAGTGATAAGGGGCGCGGCGAAAAACTGCTTTTT,CASSDKGRGEKLLF
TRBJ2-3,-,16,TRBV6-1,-,TGTGCCAGCAGTGCATCAATCACCAGCTGGGCCGATACGCAGTATTTT,CASSASITSWADTQYF
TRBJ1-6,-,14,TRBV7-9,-,TGTGCCAGCAGCTTAGCACATCCGCGGTCACCCCTCCACTTT,CASSLAHPRSPLHF
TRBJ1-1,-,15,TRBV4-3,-,TGCGCCAGCAGCCAAGGCTTAAACAGGGCCACTGAAGCTTTCTTT,CASSQGLNRATEAFF